Below, one T cell receptor beta chain is given with its context. Its antigen is not identified. This record belongs to a study of CD4 T cells in relation to SARS-CoV-2 and coronaviruses. Libraries were prepared by immunoSEQ multiplex PCR; TCRdb keeps only in-frame clonotypes and omits some of them. The profile shows 10,000 to 13,000 clones, around 83% of them singletons. Unexposed donor CD4+ T cells date from about 2011-2018, before the COVID-19 pandemic. After less than 11 days of culture, CD4+ T cells were isolated. The CDR3 contains 15 residues. Germline CDR1 is SQVTM and CDR2 is ANQGSEA. V was clipped by 4 bases and J by 0 bases, with 16 bases between them.

Sequenced input: CD4+ T cells from PBMCs, cultured in vitro. The receptor comes from a human donor in good health. The chain couples TRBV29-1 to TRBJ2-7; maybe TRBD2 (6 bases). This chain's CDR3 is CSVAGDSRSSYEQYF. As DNA, the CDR3 is TGCAGCGTTGCTGGGGACTCAAGGAGCTCCTACGAGCAGTACTTC.